The TCR beta chain under discussion was sequenced for a study of Ad26.COV2.S vaccination and SARS-CoV-2 variants. With 4 bases removed from V and 0 bases from J, the gap between germline ends came to 17 bases. This CDR3 is built from 16 residues. The germline gives CDR1 SGHRS, CDR2 YFSETQ. The protocol was immunoSEQ multiplex PCR, while the TCRdb copy is restricted to in-frame clones and leaves out a portion. The table records roughly 390,000 clones, 80% to 90% of them present only once. Treatment noted: 15 to 20 received Ad26.COV2.S at low or high dose, single or two shots; about 5 received placebo; per-sample allocation not given. Samples were taken on day 63 after the first vaccine or placebo injection.

This receptor was identified in a person aged 18-65 years who received the Ad26.COV2.S COVID-19 vaccine or a placebo. Specimen: peripheral blood, collected in a trial of Ad26.COV2.S vaccine versus placebo. V usage is TRBV5-1 and J usage is TRBJ2-7; D might be TRBD2 (5 bases). The CDR3 loop reads CASSMEVRAPSYEQYF. Written as DNA, the CDR3 is TGCGCCAGCAGCATGGAGGTGCGGGCACCCTCCTACGAGCAGTACTTC.